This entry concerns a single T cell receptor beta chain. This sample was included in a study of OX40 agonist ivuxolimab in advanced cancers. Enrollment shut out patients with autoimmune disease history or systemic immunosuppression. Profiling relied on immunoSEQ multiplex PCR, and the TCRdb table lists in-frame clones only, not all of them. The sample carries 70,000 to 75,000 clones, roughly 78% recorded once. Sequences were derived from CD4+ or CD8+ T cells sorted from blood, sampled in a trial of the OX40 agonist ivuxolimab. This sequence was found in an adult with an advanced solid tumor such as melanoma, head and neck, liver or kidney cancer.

The DNA for the CDR3 is TGTGCCAGCAGCCAGCACCTCCAGGATCAGCCCCAGCATTTT. Translated: CASSQHLQDQPQHF. The chain uses TRBV4-2 and TRBJ1-5; D not certain. The V end lost 3 bases, the J end lost 5 bases, and 11 bases lay between the germline ends. CDR3 length: 14 residues. Germline V gives CDR1 LGHNA, CDR2 YNFKEQ.